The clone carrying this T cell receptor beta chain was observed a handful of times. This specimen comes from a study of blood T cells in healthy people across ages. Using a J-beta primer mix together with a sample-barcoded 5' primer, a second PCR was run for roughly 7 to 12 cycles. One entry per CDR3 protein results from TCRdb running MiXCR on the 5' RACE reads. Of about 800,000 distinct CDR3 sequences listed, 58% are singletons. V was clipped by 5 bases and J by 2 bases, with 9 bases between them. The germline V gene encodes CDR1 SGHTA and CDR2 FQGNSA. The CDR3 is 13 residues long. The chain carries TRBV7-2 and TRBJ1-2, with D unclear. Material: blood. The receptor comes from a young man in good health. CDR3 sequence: CASSHPDNYGYTF. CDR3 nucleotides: TGTGCCAGCAGCCACCCAGACAACTATGGCTACACCTTC.